The source of this T cell receptor (beta chain) is a study of blood T cell repertoires in COVID-19. For the study at large: The samples span acute and convalescent COVID-19 from the United States, Italy and Spain. T cells, B-cell-depleted T cells, or PBMCs supplied cDNA or gDNA.

Per the original methods: Counts of nucleated cells, estimated from reference gene primer amplification, were obtained. Produced via immunoSEQ multiplex PCR; TCRdb's table is partial and in-frame only. V, J and clone size are taken as reported in that table, and D and trimming were inferred from the DNA itself. The sample lists 230,000 or so clones, around 90% occurring once. Input material: peripheral blood. The receptor's source is a woman aged 55-75 years with COVID-19, enrolled during active disease.

The CDR3 DNA reads as TGTGCCAGTAGTCTGGGACAGCCCATGGGGGGCTACACCTTC. Translating it yields CASSLGQPMGGYTF. The J gene is TRBJ1-2, the V gene TRBV19; 7 bases align to TRBD1. Germline V gene data show CDR1 as LNHDA and CDR2 as SQIVND (reference sequence). The CDR3 is 14 residues long. V lost 5 bases, J lost 8 bases, and 11 bases stayed unmatched.